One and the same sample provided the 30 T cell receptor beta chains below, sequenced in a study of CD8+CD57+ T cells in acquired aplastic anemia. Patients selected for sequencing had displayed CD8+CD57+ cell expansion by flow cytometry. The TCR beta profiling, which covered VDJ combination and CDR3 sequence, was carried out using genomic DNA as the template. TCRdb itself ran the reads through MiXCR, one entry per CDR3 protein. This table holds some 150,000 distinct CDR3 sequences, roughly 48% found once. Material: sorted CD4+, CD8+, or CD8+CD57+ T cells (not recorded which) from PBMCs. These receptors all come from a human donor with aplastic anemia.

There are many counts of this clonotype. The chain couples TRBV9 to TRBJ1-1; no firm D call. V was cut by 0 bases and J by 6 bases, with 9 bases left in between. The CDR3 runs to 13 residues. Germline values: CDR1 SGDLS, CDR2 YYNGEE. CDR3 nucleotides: TGTGCCAGCAGCGTAGTGGTGGGGTCTGAAGCTTTCTTT. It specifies CASSVVVGSEAFF.

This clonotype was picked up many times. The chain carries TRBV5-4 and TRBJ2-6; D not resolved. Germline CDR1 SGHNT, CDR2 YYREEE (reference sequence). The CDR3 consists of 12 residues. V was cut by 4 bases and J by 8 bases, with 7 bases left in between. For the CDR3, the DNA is TGTGCCAGCAGCCCCGGCCCCAACGTCCTGACTTTC. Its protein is CASSPGPNVLTF.

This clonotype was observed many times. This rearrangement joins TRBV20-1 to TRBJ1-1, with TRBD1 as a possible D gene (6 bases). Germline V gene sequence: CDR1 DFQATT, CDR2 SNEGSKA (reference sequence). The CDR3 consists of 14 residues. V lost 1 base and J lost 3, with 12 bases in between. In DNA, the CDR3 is TGCAGTGCTAGAGGAGGGGGGCGCGACACTGAAGCTTTCTTT. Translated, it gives CSARGGGRDTEAFF.

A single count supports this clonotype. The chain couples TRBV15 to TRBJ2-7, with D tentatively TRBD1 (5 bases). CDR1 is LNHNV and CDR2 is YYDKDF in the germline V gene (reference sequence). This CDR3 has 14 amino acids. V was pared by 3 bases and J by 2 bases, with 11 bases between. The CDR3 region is CATSRTAPTYEQYF. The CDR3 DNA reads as TGTGCCACCAGCAGGACAGCCCCCACCTACGAGCAGTACTTC. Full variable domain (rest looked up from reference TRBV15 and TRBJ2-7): DAMVIQNPRYQVTQFGKPVTLSCSQTLNHNVMYWYQQKSSQAPKLLFHYYDKDFNNEADTPDNFQSRRPNTSFCFLDIRSPGLGDTAMYLCATSRTAPTYEQYFGPGTRLTVT.

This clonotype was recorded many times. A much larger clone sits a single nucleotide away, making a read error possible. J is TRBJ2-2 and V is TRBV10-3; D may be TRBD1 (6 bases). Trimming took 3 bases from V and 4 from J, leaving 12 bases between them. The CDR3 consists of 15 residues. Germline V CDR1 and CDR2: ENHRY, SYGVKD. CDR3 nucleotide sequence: TGTGCCATCAGTGATGGACAGAAAAGCACCGGGGAGCTGTTTTTT. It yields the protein CAISDGQKSTGELFF.

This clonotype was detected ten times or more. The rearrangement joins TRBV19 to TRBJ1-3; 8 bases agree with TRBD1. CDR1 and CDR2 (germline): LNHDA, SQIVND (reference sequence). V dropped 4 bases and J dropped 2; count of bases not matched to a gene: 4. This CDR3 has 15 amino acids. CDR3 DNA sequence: TGTGCCAGTAGTAGAGTACAGGGGGCTGGAAACACCATATATTTT. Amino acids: CASSRVQGAGNTIYF.

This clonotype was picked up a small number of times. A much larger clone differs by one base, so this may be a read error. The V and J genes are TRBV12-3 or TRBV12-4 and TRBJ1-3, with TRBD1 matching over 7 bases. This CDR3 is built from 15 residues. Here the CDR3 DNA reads TGTGCCAGCAGTCCCTCGGACAGGTCTGGAAACACCGTATATTTT. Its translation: CASSPSDRSGNTVYF.

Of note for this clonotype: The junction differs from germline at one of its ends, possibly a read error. The CDR3 DNA follows: TGTGCCAGCAGCTCCCGCGGGGTAATGAACACTGAAGCTCTCTTT. Protein sequence: CASSSRGVMNTEALF. V and J are TRBV9 and TRBJ1-1; no clear D gene. CDR1 and CDR2 (germline): SGDLS, YYNGEE. The CDR3 is 15 amino acids.

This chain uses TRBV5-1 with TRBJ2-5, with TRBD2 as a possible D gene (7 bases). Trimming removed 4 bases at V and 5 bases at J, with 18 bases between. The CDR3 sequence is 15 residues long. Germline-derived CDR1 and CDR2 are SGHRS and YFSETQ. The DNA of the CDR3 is TGCGCCAGCAGCCTGTCTTGGGGGGGGCAGGAGACCCAGTACTTC. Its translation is CASSLSWGGQETQYF.

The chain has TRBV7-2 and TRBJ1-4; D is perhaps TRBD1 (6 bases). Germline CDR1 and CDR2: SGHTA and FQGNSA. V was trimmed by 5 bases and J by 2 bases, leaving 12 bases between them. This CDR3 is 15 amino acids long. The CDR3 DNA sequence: TGTGCCAGCAGCACCACGGGACATACTAATGAAAAACTGTTTTTT. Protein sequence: CASSTTGHTNEKLFF.

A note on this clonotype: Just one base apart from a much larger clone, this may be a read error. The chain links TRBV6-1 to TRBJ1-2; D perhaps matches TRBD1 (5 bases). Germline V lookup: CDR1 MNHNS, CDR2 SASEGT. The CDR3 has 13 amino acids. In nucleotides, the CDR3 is TGTGCCGGCAGTGGGGACGGCTACCATGGCTACACCTTC. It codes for CAGSGDGYHGYTF.

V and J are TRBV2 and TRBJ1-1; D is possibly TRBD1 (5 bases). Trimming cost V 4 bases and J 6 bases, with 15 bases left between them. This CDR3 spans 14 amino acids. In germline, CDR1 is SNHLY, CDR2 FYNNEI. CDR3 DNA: TGTGCCAGCAGTGTGGGACTAGCGGGGGCTGAAGCTTTCTTT. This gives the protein CASSVGLAGAEAFF. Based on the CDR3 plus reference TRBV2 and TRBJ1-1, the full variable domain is EPEVTQTPSHQVTQMGQEVILRCVPISNHLYFYWYRQILGQKVEFLVSFYNNEISEKSEIFDDQFSVERPDGSNFTLKIRSTKLEDSAMYFCASSVGLAGAEAFFGQGTRLTVV.

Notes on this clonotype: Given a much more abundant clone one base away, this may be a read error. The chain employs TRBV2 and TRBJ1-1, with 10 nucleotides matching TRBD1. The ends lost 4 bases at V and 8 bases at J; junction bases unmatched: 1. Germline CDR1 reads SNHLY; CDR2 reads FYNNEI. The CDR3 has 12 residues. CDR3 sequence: CASSGQGAEAFF. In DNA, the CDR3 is TGTGCCAGCAGTGGACAGGGGGCGGAAGCTTTCTTT.

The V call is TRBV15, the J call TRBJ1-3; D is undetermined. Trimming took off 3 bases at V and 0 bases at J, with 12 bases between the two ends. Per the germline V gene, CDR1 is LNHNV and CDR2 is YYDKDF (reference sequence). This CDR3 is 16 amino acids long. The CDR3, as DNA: TGTGCCACCAGCAGGCCGAGGATTGACTCTGGAAACACCATATATTTT. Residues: CATSRPRIDSGNTIYF.

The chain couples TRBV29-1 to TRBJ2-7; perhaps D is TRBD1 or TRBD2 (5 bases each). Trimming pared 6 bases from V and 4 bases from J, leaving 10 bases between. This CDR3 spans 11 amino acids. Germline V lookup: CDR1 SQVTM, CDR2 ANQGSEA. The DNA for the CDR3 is TGCAGCGTAGCGGACATTTACGAGCAGTACTTC. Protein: CSVADIYEQYF.

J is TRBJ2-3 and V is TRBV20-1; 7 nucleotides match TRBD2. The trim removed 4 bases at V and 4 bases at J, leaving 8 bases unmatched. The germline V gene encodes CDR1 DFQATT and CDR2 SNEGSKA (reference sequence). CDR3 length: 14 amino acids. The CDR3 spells CSAKDRGSADTQYF. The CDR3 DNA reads TGCAGTGCTAAGGATCGCGGGAGCGCAGATACGCAGTATTTT.

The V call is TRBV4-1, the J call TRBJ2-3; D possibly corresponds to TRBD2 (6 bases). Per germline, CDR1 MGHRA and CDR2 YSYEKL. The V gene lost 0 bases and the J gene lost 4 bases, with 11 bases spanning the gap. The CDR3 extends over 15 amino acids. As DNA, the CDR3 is TGCGCCAGCAGCCAAGATCGGGGGAGTGCAGATACGCAGTATTTT. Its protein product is CASSQDRGSADTQYF.

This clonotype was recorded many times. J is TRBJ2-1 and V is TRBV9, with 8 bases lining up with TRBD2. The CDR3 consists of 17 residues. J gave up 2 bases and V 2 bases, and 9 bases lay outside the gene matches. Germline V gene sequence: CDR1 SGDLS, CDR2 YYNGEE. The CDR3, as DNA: TGTGCCAGCAGCGTGGGAGGAGGTAGCGGGGCCTACAATGAGCAGTTCTTC. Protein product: CASSVGGGSGAYNEQFF.

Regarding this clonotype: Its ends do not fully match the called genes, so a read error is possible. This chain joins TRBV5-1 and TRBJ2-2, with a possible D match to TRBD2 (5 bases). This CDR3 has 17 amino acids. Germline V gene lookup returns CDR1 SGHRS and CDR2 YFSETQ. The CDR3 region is CASSFLSWLSDTGELLF. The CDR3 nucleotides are TGCGCCAGCAGCTTCCTTTCGTGGTTAAGTGACACCGGGGAGCTGCTTTTT. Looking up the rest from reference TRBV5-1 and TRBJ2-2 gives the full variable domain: KAGVTQTPRYLIKTRGQQVTLSCSPISGHRSVSWYQQTPGQGLQFLFEYFSETQRNKGNFPGRFSGRQFSNSRSEMNVSTLELGDSALYLCASSFLSWLSDTGELLFGEGSRLTVL.

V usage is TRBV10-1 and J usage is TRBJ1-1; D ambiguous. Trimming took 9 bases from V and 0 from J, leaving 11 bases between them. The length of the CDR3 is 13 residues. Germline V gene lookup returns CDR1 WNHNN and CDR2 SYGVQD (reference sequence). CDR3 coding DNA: TGCGCCAGTCGCAAGAGCTTGAACACTGAAGCTTTCTTT. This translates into CASRKSLNTEAFF.

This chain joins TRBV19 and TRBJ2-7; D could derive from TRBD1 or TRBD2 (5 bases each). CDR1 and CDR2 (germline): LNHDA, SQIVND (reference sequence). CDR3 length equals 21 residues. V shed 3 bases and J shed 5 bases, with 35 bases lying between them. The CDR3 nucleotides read TGTGCCAGTAGTATGTCTTCGAGGGTCGGGGCGCCAGCTTCCCCTCGGGACGAGCAGTACTTC. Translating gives CASSMSSRVGAPASPRDEQYF.

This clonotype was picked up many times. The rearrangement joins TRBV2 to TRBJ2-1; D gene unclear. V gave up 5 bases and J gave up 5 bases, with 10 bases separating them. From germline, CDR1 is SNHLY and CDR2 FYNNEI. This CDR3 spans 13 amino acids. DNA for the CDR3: TGTGCCAGCAGTAGCTGGAGCAACAATGAGCAGTTCTTC. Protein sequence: CASSSWSNNEQFF. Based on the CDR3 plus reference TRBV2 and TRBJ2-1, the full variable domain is EPEVTQTPSHQVTQMGQEVILRCVPISNHLYFYWYRQILGQKVEFLVSFYNNEISEKSEIFDDQFSVERPDGSNFTLKIRSTKLEDSAMYFCASSSWSNNEQFFGPGTRLTVL.

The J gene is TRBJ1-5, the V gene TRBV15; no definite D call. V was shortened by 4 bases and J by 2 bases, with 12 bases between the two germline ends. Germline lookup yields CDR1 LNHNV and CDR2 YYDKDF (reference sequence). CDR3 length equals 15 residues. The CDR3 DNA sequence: TGTGCCACCAGCAAAAAGGGTATGGGCAATCAGCCCCAGCATTTT. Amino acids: CATSKKGMGNQPQHF.

CDR3 loop: CSARGGTEQFF. The CDR3 DNA follows: TGCAGTGCTAGAGGGGGGACAGAGCAGTTCTTC. V and J are TRBV20-1 and TRBJ2-1, with D possibly being TRBD1 (6 bases). CDR3 size: 11 residues. The V end lost 1 base, the J end lost 10 bases, and 8 bases lay between the germline ends. Per germline, CDR1 DFQATT and CDR2 SNEGSKA (reference sequence).

The CDR3 DNA reads TGTGCCAGCAGCCAATATGGGTCCGCGGGAAGAGAGACCCAGTACTTC. Residues: CASSQYGSAGRETQYF. The chain employs TRBV16 and TRBJ2-5; possibly TRBD2 for D (6 bases). Per the germline V gene, CDR1 is KGHSY and CDR2 is FQNENV. The CDR3 is made up of 16 amino acids. The V and J ends lost 1 base and 4 bases respectively, with 16 bases between them.

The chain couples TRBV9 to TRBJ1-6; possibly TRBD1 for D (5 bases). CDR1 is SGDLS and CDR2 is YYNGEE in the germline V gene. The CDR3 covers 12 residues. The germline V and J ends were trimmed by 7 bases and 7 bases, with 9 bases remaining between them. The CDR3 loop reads CASAGTNSPLHF. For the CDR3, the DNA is TGTGCCAGCGCAGGGACGAATTCACCCCTCCACTTT.

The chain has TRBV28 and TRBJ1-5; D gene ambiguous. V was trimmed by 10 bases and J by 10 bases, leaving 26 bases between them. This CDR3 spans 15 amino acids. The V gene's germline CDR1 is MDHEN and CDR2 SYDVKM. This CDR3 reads CAIQLDVGGINPQHF. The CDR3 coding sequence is TGTGCCATCCAGCTTGACGTTGGCGGAATCAATCCCCAGCATTTT.

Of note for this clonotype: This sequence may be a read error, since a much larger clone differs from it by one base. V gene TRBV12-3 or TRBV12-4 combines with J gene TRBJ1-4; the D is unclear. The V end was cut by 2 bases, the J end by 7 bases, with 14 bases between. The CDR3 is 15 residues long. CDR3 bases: TGTGCCAGCAGTTTACATCTGCCGGGAGCTGAAAAACTGTTTTTT. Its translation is CASSLHLPGAEKLFF.

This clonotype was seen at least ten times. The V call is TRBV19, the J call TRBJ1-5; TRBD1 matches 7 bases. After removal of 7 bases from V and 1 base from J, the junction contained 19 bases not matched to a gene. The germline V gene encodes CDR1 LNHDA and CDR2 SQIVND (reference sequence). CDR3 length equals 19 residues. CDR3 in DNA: TGTGCCAGTACCGAACCCGGACAGGTCCACCGAAAAAGCAATCAGCCCCAGCATTTT. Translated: CASTEPGQVHRKSNQPQHF.

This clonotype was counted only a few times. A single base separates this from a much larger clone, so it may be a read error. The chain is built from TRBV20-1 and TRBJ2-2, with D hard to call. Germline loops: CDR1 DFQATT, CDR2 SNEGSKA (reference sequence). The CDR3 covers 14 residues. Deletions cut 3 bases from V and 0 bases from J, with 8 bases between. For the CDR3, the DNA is TGCAGTGCTAGCCCCCCCCCGAACACCGGGGAGCTGTTTTTT. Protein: CSASPPPNTGELFF.